These 4 T cell receptor beta chains were sequenced from one sample in a study of cytomegalovirus exposure and HLA in healthy donors. This PCR relied on a set of 60 Vbeta primers and 13 Jbeta primers. Profiling relied on immunoSEQ multiplex PCR, and the TCRdb table lists in-frame clones only, not all of them. This table holds approximately 40,000 clones. Sequencing input: PBMCs. Source of these receptors: a human donor in good health.

The CDR3 protein is CASRSTNTEAFF. CDR3 coding DNA: TGTGCCAGCAGGAGCACGAACACTGAAGCTTTCTTT. This rearrangement joins TRBV27 to TRBJ1-1; D ambiguous. Germline CDR1 MNHEY, CDR2 SMNVEV (reference sequence). Trimming took 6 bases from V and 1 from J, leaving 6 bases between them. The CDR3 is 12 residues long.

This chain uses TRBV5-8 with TRBJ2-5; the D is unclear. The CDR3 totals 15 residues. Germline V lookup: CDR1 SGHTS, CDR2 YDEGEE. The V gene lost 4 bases and the J gene lost 0 bases, with 13 bases spanning the gap. The CDR3 DNA reads as TGTGCCAGCAGCCCGCTGGTCCGGTACCAAGAGACCCAGTACTTC. Encoded protein: CASSPLVRYQETQYF.

The J gene is TRBJ2-1, the V gene TRBV25-1; TRBD1 aligns across 9 bases. The germline V gene has CDR1 MGHDK and CDR2 SYGVNS. With 3 bases clipped from V and 4 bases from J, the junction kept 7 bases outside the gene matches. The CDR3 loop spans 16 amino acids. The CDR3: CASSDLRTGVYNEQFF. The CDR3 DNA reads as TGTGCCAGCAGTGATTTGAGGACAGGGGTGTACAATGAGCAGTTCTTC.

The chain carries TRBV7-6 and TRBJ1-3; D remains ambiguous. Trimming cost V 1 base and J 0 bases, with 7 bases left between them. The germline V gene has CDR1 SGHVS and CDR2 FNYEAQ. The length of the CDR3 is 15 residues. CDR3 sequence reads: CASSLGDNSGNTIYF. The CDR3 DNA sequence: TGTGCCAGCAGCTTAGGTGACAACTCTGGAAACACCATATATTTT.